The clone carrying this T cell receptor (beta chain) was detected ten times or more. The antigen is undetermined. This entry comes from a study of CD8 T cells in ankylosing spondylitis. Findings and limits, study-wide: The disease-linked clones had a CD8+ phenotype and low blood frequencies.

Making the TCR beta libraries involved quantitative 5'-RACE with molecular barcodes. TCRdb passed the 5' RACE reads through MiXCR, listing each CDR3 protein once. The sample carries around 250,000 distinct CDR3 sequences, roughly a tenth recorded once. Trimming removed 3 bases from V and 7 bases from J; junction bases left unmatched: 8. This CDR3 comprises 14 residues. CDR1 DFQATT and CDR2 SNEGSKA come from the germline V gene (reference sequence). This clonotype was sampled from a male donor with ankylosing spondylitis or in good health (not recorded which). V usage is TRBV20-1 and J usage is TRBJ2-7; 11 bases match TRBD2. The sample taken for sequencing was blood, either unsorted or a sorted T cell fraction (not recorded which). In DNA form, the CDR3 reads TGCAGTGCTAGCGGTAGCGGGAGGGCCGGGGAGCAGTACTTC. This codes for CSASGSGRAGEQYF.